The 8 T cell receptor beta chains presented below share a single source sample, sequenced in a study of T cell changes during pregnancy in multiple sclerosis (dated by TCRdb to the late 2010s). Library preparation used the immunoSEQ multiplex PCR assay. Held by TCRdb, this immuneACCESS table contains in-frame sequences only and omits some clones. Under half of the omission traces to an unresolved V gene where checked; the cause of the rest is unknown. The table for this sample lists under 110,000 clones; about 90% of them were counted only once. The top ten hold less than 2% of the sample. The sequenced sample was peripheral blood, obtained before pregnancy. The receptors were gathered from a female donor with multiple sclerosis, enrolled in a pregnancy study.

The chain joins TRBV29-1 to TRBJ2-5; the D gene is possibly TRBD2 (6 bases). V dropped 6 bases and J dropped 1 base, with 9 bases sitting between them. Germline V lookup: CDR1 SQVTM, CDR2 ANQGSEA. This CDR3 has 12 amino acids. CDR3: CSVRAGQETQYF. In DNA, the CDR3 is TGCAGCGTCCGAGCGGGCCAAGAGACCCAGTACTTC. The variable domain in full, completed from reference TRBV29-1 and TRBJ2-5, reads SAVISQKPSRDICQRGTSLTIQCQVDSQVTMMFWYRQQPGQSLTLIATANQGSEATYESGFVIDKFPISRPNLTFSTLTVSNMSPEDSSIYLCSVRAGQETQYFGPGTRLLVL.

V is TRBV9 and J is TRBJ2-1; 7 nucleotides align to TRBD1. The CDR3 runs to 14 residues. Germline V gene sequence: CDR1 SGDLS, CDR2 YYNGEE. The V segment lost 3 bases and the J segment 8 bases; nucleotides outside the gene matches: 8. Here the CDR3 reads CASSDQTGLDEQFF. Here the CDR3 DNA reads TGTGCCAGCAGCGACCAGACAGGGTTGGATGAGCAGTTCTTC.

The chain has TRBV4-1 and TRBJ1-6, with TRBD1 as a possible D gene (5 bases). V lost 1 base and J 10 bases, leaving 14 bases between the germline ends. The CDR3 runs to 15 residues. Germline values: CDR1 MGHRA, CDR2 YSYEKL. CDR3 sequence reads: CASSQVRGGESPLHF. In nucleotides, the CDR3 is TGCGCCAGCAGCCAAGTTAGGGGCGGGGAGTCACCCCTCCACTTT.

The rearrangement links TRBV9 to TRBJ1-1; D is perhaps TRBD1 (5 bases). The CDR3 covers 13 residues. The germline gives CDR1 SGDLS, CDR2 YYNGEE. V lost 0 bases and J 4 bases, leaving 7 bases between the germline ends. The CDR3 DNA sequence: TGTGCCAGCAGCGTAGATCAGGGCACTGAAGCTTTCTTT. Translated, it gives CASSVDQGTEAFF.

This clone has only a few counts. CDR3 bases: TGTGCCAGCAGCCCAGTTACCGGACAGGGGCTGAACACTGAAGCTTTCTTT. Amino acids: CASSPVTGQGLNTEAFF. This chain links TRBV7-9 with TRBJ1-1; 9 positions agree with TRBD1. This CDR3 contains 17 residues. CDR1 is SEHNR and CDR2 is FQNEAQ in the germline V gene (reference sequence). V was clipped by 5 bases and J by 0 bases; unmatched bases: 10.

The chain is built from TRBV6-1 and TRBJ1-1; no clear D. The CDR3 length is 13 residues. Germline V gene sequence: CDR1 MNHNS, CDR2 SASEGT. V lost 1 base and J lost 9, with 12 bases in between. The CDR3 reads CASSEVNSAKAFF. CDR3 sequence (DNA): TGTGCCAGCAGTGAAGTAAATAGCGCGAAAGCTTTCTTT.

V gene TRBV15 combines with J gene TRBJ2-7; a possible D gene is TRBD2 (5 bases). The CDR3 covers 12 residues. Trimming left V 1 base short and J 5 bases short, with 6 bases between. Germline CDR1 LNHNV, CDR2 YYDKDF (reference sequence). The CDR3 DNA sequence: TGTGCCACCAGCAGAGTGCGGGACGAGCAGTACTTC. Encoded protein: CATSRVRDEQYF. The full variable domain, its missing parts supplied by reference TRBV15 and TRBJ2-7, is DAMVIQNPRYQVTQFGKPVTLSCSQTLNHNVMYWYQQKSSQAPKLLFHYYDKDFNNEADTPDNFQSRRPNTSFCFLDIRSPGLGDTAMYLCATSRVRDEQYFGPGTRLTVT.

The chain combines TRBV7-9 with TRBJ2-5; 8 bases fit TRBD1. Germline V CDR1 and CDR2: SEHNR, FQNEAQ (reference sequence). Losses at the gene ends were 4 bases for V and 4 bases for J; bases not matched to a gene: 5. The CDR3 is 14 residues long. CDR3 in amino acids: CASSYGQGTETQYF. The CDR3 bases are TGTGCCAGCAGCTACGGACAGGGTACAGAGACCCAGTACTTC.